A selection of T cell receptor beta chains follows, all from one sample in a study of cytomegalovirus exposure and HLA in healthy donors. Clones were sequenced by immunoSEQ multiplex PCR, and TCRdb holds only the in-frame ones, with some missing. The sample shows more than 95,000 clones, around 80% of them seen only once. Sequenced sample: PBMCs. The receptors here all came from a woman aged 40 to 50 in good health and CMV-seronegative. Each CDR3 is given with its conserved first and last residue.

J gene,V gene,CDR3 protein
TRBJ1-1,TRBV5-1,CASSLGPGGVRTEAFF
TRBJ1-4,TRBV4-1,CASSQGDRRYEKLFF
TRBJ1-2,TRBV7-5,CARSLVVQSGFDGYTF
TRBJ2-1,TRBV7-3,CASSLDSHPLNEQFF
TRBJ1-1,TRBV28,CASSLSGQSNTEAFF
TRBJ2-2,TRBV6-6,CASSPRGELFF
TRBJ1-2,TRBV6-5,CASSLFHRGGYTF
TRBJ2-7,TRBV15,CATSLDRVANEQYF
TRBJ2-4,TRBV6-4,CASRTRGQRRNIQYF
TRBJ1-5,TRBV9,CASSGTGDNQPQHF
TRBJ2-2,TRBV6-6,CASSTRGEPNTGELFF
TRBJ2-1,TRBV6-4,CASRAIQGAGEQFF
TRBJ2-1,TRBV5-1,CASSPQSDEQFF
TRBJ2-5,TRBV9,CASSGGHGQETQYF
TRBJ2-7,TRBV19,CASNRGPTYEQYF
TRBJ1-2,TRBV5-4,CASSETQGLYGYTF
TRBJ2-2,TRBV7-9,CASSLRAGGDTGELFF
TRBJ2-5,TRBV7-2,CASSLGPLGGQETQYF
TRBJ1-5,TRBV5-1,CASSLEGAQPQHF
TRBJ2-1,TRBV28,CASSFGIYNEQFF
TRBJ2-7,TRBV5-4,CASSSGTSFSYEQYF
TRBJ2-7,TRBV20-1,CSAPSRYEQYF
TRBJ2-1,TRBV19,CASTSPGQGKNEQFF
TRBJ2-1,TRBV7-3,CASSLSHSYNEQFF
TRBJ2-7,TRBV5-1,CASSYGQSYEQYF
TRBJ2-7,TRBV25-1,CASSVSDGPGGEQYF
TRBJ2-1,TRBV27,CASTLGGAGGEQFF
TRBJ2-2,TRBV9,CASSVGGRGSGELFF
TRBJ1-2,TRBV5-6,CASSLYVAGGMGGYGYTF
TRBJ1-2,TRBV5-4,CASSANKNYGYTF
TRBJ1-6,TRBV11-2,CASGSRARGRGFHNSPLHF
TRBJ2-1,TRBV19,CASTDGTLNEQFF
TRBJ1-1,TRBV6-6,CASGLTGVTEAFF
TRBJ2-7,TRBV19,CASSIAGTASYEQYF
TRBJ1-5,TRBV30,CAWSAGQNSNQPQHF
TRBJ2-7,TRBV5-6,CASSLHNPLNEQYF
TRBJ2-3,TRBV28,CASSSRLAGTDTQYF
TRBJ2-5,TRBV28,CASLGPGGQETQYF
TRBJ1-2,TRBV2,CASIGQGRTYGYTF
TRBJ2-2,TRBV29-1,CSVLSRVLTGELFF
TRBJ2-2,TRBV29-1,CSVDVFNGELFF
TRBJ1-5,TRBV19,CASKNDREFQPQHF
TRBJ2-7,TRBV12-2,CASRSRKLAGDYEQYF
TRBJ2-1,TRBV5-1,CASSKLDGGNEQFF
TRBJ2-7,TRBV7-2,CASSLAAGATYEQYF
TRBJ1-2,TRBV28,CASSLGPGGYTF
TRBJ2-7,TRBV29-1,CSVRLAGVGEQYF
TRBJ1-1,TRBV28,CASILGLPSTEAFF
TRBJ2-7,TRBV11-2,CASSSTGTGPNEQYF
TRBJ1-6,TRBV5-4,CASSLEGRDCSSSYNSPLHF
TRBJ2-1,TRBV14,CASSQPGLAGGPIYNEQFF
TRBJ2-7,TRBV11-2,CASSSRQGANEQYF
TRBJ2-3,TRBV5-4,CASGRTDTQYF
TRBJ1-1,TRBV15,CATSRKRPGSAEAFF
TRBJ1-1,TRBV27,CASSRQGAEEAFF
TRBJ2-1,TRBV5-1,CASSLMDRTYNEQFF
TRBJ2-5,TRBV5-4,CASSLAGGAETQYF
TRBJ2-7,TRBV5-6,CASSLVVQGGLFYEQYF
TRBJ2-1,TRBV13,CASSEVRFYNEQFF